The 31 T cell receptor beta chains given below trace back to one sample, sequenced in a study of OX40 agonist ivuxolimab in advanced cancers. TCRdb's table, derived via immunoSEQ multiplex PCR, lists solely in-frame clones and lacks some. The table records some 30,000 clones, 80% to 90% of them present only once. Here the sequenced sample was CD4+ or CD8+ T cells sorted from blood, taken in a trial of the OX40 agonist ivuxolimab. These receptor sequences come from an adult with an advanced solid tumor such as melanoma, head and neck, liver or kidney cancer.

The chain is built from TRBV7-2 and TRBJ1-3; TRBD1 is a possible D gene (5 bases). CDR3 length: 15 amino acids. Trimming stripped 5 bases from V and 0 bases from J, with 11 bases between. Germline assignment: CDR1 SGHTA and CDR2 FQGNSA. The CDR3 bases are TGTGCCAGCAGCCGGGCTGGGGGCTCTGGAAACACCATATATTTT. Encoded protein: CASSRAGGSGNTIYF.

V gene TRBV6-6 combines with J gene TRBJ2-6; D remains unclear. V was cut by 9 bases and J by 0 bases, with 3 bases left in between. CDR1 and CDR2 (germline): MNHNY, SVGAGI (reference sequence). CDR3 length: 12 amino acids. The CDR3 bases are TGTGCCAGTCACTCTGGGGCCAACGTCCTGACTTTC. As protein: CASHSGANVLTF.

The chain combines TRBV25-1 with TRBJ2-2, with D possibly TRBD1 on 6 matching bases. The length of the CDR3 is 14 residues. The germline V gene encodes CDR1 MGHDK and CDR2 SYGVNS. The ends were cut back, 6 bases at V and 10 bases at J, with 18 bases in the middle. The CDR3 region is CASSDPDRTVELFF. The DNA for the CDR3 is TGTGCCAGCAGCGACCCAGACAGGACTGTGGAGCTGTTTTTT.

J is TRBJ2-1 and V is TRBV5-1; D remains ambiguous. Germline CDR1 and CDR2: SGHRS and YFSETQ. V shed 1 base and J shed 7 bases, with 9 bases lying between them. CDR3 length: 13 amino acids. The CDR3 here is CASSLIRANEQFF. DNA for the CDR3: TGCGCCAGCAGCTTGATTAGGGCAAATGAGCAGTTCTTC.

V and J are TRBV7-9 and TRBJ1-4; tentative D call: TRBD1 (5 bases). Germline V lookup: CDR1 SEHNR, CDR2 FQNEAQ (reference sequence). CDR3 length equals 14 residues. V was trimmed by 7 bases and J by 2 bases, leaving 11 bases between them. The CDR3 DNA is TGTGCCAGCACCTGGGGGGGTACTAATGAAAAACTGTTTTTT. Protein: CASTWGGTNEKLFF.

As DNA, the CDR3 is TGTGCCAGCAGTTTGACAGGGAGGGTGGAGACCCAGTACTTC. Translation gives CASSLTGRVETQYF. V is TRBV7-9 and J is TRBJ2-5; D possibly matches TRBD1 or TRBD2 (7 bases each). V was pared by 6 bases and J by 5 bases, with 16 bases between. Germline values: CDR1 SEHNR, CDR2 FQNEAQ (reference sequence). This CDR3 region has 14 residues.

The gene calls are TRBV29-1 and TRBJ1-2; no firm D call. Germline lookup yields CDR1 SQVTM and CDR2 ANQGSEA. The CDR3 extends over 14 amino acids. The germline V and J ends were trimmed by 6 bases and 6 bases, with 20 bases remaining between them. The CDR3 loop reads CSVTDYQAEDGYTF. Written as DNA, the CDR3 is TGCAGCGTGACGGACTACCAAGCGGAGGATGGCTACACCTTC. Combining the CDR3 with reference TRBV29-1 and TRBJ1-2 gives the whole variable domain SAVISQKPSRDICQRGTSLTIQCQVDSQVTMMFWYRQQPGQSLTLIATANQGSEATYESGFVIDKFPISRPNLTFSTLTVSNMSPEDSSIYLCSVTDYQAEDGYTFGSGTRLTVV.

This rearrangement joins TRBV6-1 to TRBJ2-1; D might be TRBD1 (6 bases). The V and J ends lost 4 bases and 8 bases respectively, with 12 bases between them. Germline loops: CDR1 MNHNS, CDR2 SASEGT. CDR3 size: 13 residues. The CDR3 DNA reads as TGTGCCAGCAGTGGCAACAGGGCCTATGAGCAGTTCTTC. Protein sequence: CASSGNRAYEQFF.

The CDR3, as DNA: TGTGCCAGCAGTTACGACGGGTACACTGAAGCTTTCTTT. Encoded protein: CASSYDGYTEAFF. The chain uses TRBV6-6 and TRBJ1-1; D gene ambiguous. CDR1 is MNHNY, CDR2 SVGAGI, per germline (reference sequence). The germline V and J ends were trimmed by 2 bases and 3 bases, with 7 bases remaining between them. There are 13 residues in the CDR3.

This clone has only a few counts. This chain links TRBV5-1 with TRBJ1-2; D remains unclear. This CDR3 has 15 residues. Per germline, CDR1 SGHRS and CDR2 YFSETQ. The V end lost 4 bases, the J end lost 8 bases, and 21 bases lay between the germline ends. CDR3: CASSQLTGLSGGYTF. CDR3 nucleotide sequence: TGCGCCAGCAGCCAACTTACTGGACTTTCTGGGGGCTACACCTTC. Filled out from reference TRBV5-1 and TRBJ1-2, the complete variable domain reads KAGVTQTPRYLIKTRGQQVTLSCSPISGHRSVSWYQQTPGQGLQFLFEYFSETQRNKGNFPGRFSGRQFSNSRSEMNVSTLELGDSALYLCASSQLTGLSGGYTFGSGTRLTVV.

The table lists this clone with a count of one. This chain joins TRBV7-2 and TRBJ2-1; the match to TRBD2 covers 9 bases. The CDR3 runs to 15 residues. Germline V CDR1 and CDR2: SGHTA, FQGNSA. V gave up 2 bases and J gave up 6 bases; unmatched junction bases: 5. CDR3 sequence reads: CASSLSSGSLNEQFF. CDR3 sequence (DNA): TGTGCCAGCAGCTTAAGTAGCGGGAGTCTCAATGAGCAGTTCTTC. Together with reference TRBV7-2 and TRBJ2-1, the CDR3 gives the full variable domain: GAGVSQSPSNKVTEKGKDVELRCDPISGHTALYWYRQSLGQGLEFLIYFQGNSAPDKSGLPSDRFSAERTGGSVSTLTIQRTQQEDSAVYLCASSLSSGSLNEQFFGPGTRLTVL.

The genes are TRBV6-6 and TRBJ2-7; TRBD1 agrees at 7 bases. Trimming took 4 bases from V and 3 from J; bases not matched to a gene: 9. The CDR3 contains 15 residues. The V gene's germline CDR1 is MNHNY and CDR2 SVGAGI (reference sequence). The CDR3 region is CASSSDRVDIYEQYF. Here the CDR3 DNA reads TGTGCCAGCAGTTCCGACAGGGTAGATATCTACGAGCAGTACTTC.

V gene TRBV30 combines with J gene TRBJ1-1; D unresolved. The V and J ends lost 1 base and 1 base respectively, with 13 bases between them. The CDR3 contains 15 residues. Germline loops: CDR1 GTSNPN, CDR2 SVGIG (reference sequence). CDR3 sequence: CAWSGSVFPNTEAFF. The CDR3 DNA follows: TGTGCCTGGAGTGGGAGTGTTTTTCCGAACACTGAAGCTTTCTTT.

This clone turned up a few times. V usage is TRBV6-5 and J usage is TRBJ2-7, with D perhaps TRBD1 (6 bases). V dropped 5 bases and J dropped 6 bases, with 14 bases sitting between them. Germline CDR1 is MNHEY and CDR2 is SVGAGI. CDR3 size: 13 residues. CDR3 sequence reads: CASSQRQALEQYF. The CDR3 DNA is TGTGCCAGCAGTCAAAGACAGGCCCTCGAGCAGTACTTC.

The chain is built from TRBV7-9 and TRBJ1-5; D is uncertain. In germline, CDR1 is SEHNR, CDR2 FQNEAQ (reference sequence). CDR3 length: 14 amino acids. V was pared by 1 base and J by 4 bases, with 8 bases between. Here the CDR3 reads CASSLGTGNQPQHF. The CDR3 DNA sequence: TGTGCCAGCAGCTTAGGGACGGGGAATCAGCCCCAGCATTTT. Combining the CDR3 with reference TRBV7-9 and TRBJ1-5 gives the whole variable domain DTGVSQNPRHKITKRGQNVTFRCDPISEHNRLYWYRQTLGQGPEFLTYFQNEAQLEKSRLLSDRFSAERPKGSFSTLEIQRTEQGDSAMYLCASSLGTGNQPQHFGDGTRLSIL.

The chain has TRBV7-3 and TRBJ1-1, with 9 nucleotides matching TRBD1. Trimming took 5 bases from V and 1 from J; bases not matched to a gene: 11. The germline gives CDR1 SGHTA, CDR2 FQGTGA. The CDR3 length is 17 residues. The CDR3 here is CASSPTGGRSGNTEAFF. In DNA, the CDR3 is TGTGCCAGCAGCCCCACAGGGGGCAGGTCGGGGAACACTGAAGCTTTCTTT.

The chain joins TRBV10-3 to TRBJ1-3; a possible D gene is TRBD1 (5 bases). Trimming took 4 bases from V and 1 from J, leaving 8 bases between them. The germline V gene has CDR1 ENHRY and CDR2 SYGVKD. This CDR3 spans 14 amino acids. Here the CDR3 DNA reads TGTGCCATCAGTGGCAGACAGTCTGGAAACACCATATATTTT. As protein: CAISGRQSGNTIYF.

The table lists this clone with a few counts. The chain carries TRBV28 and TRBJ1-2; 10 positions agree with TRBD1. The CDR3 has 15 amino acids. Germline assignment: CDR1 MDHEN and CDR2 SYDVKM. Trimming took 4 bases from V and 5 from J; bases not matched to a gene: 7. DNA for the CDR3: TGTGCCAGCAGTTCGGACAGGGGGGGGAGATATGGCTACACCTTC. Its protein is CASSSDRGGRYGYTF.

This sequence joins TRBV7-8 and TRBJ2-7; the match to TRBD1 covers 10 bases. Per the germline V gene, CDR1 is SGHVS and CDR2 is FQNEAQ. V was pared by 8 bases and J by 3 bases, with 7 bases of the junction left unmatched. The CDR3 runs 14 residues. CDR3 DNA: TGTGCCAGCTCCATGGGGACAGGGGTCTACGAGCAGTACTTC. Protein sequence: CASSMGTGVYEQYF.

In DNA, the CDR3 is TGTGCCAGCAGTTTGAGGGCTAGCGGGAGAAACGAGCAGTACTTC. This encodes CASSLRASGRNEQYF. V gene TRBV6-1 combines with J gene TRBJ2-7; 10 bases map to TRBD2. CDR1 and CDR2 (germline): MNHNS, SASEGT. J lost 5 bases, V lost 5 bases, and 9 bases had no gene match. The CDR3 has 15 residues.

In this sample, this clone turned up a few times. V gene TRBV10-3 combines with J gene TRBJ1-5; 7 bases match TRBD1. Germline V gene lookup returns CDR1 ENHRY and CDR2 SYGVKD. The CDR3 runs to 12 residues. J lost 7 bases, V lost 10 bases, and 7 bases had no gene match. CDR3 nucleotide sequence: TGTGCCAGCCAGGGGGTTGGGCAGCCCCAGCATTTT. Translating gives CASQGVGQPQHF.

This clone appeared a few times. The CDR3 loop is CASSLEVVLAGYTF. The CDR3, as DNA: TGTGCCAGCAGCTTAGAGGTGGTATTGGCTGGCTACACCTTC. The chain joins TRBV11-2 to TRBJ1-2; D is undetermined. Deletions cut 0 bases from V and 7 bases from J, with 12 bases between. This CDR3 has 14 amino acids. Germline-derived CDR1 and CDR2 are SGHAT and FQNNGV. The variable domain in full, with the rest retrieved from reference TRBV11-2 and TRBJ1-2, is EAGVAQSPRYKIIEKRQSVAFWCNPISGHATLYWYQQILGQGPKLLIQFQNNGVVDDSQLPKDRFSAERLKGVDSTLKIQPAKLEDSAVYLCASSLEVVLAGYTFGSGTRLTVV.

The chain is built from TRBV7-9 and TRBJ2-3, with D unresolved. V was pared by 3 bases and J by 2 bases, with 6 bases between. Germline CDR1 and CDR2: SEHNR and FQNEAQ (reference sequence). There are 13 residues in the CDR3. The CDR3 spells CASSLGPTDTQYF. CDR3 in DNA: TGTGCCAGCAGCTTGGGCCCCACAGATACGCAGTATTTT. Complete variable domain (other parts from reference TRBV7-9 and TRBJ2-3): DTGVSQNPRHKITKRGQNVTFRCDPISEHNRLYWYRQTLGQGPEFLTYFQNEAQLEKSRLLSDRFSAERPKGSFSTLEIQRTEQGDSAMYLCASSLGPTDTQYFGPGTRLTVL.

CDR3 in amino acids: CASSRRTGSFHEQYF. The CDR3 bases are TGTGCCAGCAGTAGGAGGACAGGGTCGTTTCACGAGCAGTACTTC. The chain links TRBV27 to TRBJ2-7; 8 bases map to TRBD1. This CDR3 has 15 residues. V dropped 5 bases and J dropped 5; count of bases not matched to a gene: 11. CDR1 MNHEY and CDR2 SMNVEV come from the germline V gene (reference sequence).

This chain uses TRBV5-8 with TRBJ2-5; possibly TRBD2 for D (5 bases). The CDR3 has 14 residues. CDR1 is SGHTS, CDR2 YDEGEE, per germline. V dropped 0 bases and J dropped 5 bases, with 11 bases sitting between them. CDR3 in DNA: TGTGCCAGCAGCTTGGACCCGGCGGGCGAGACCCAGTACTTC. Translated: CASSLDPAGETQYF.

The V and J genes are TRBV28 and TRBJ1-5, with D maybe TRBD1 (6 bases). V lost 7 bases and J lost 4, with 14 bases in between. Germline values: CDR1 MDHEN, CDR2 SYDVKM. This CDR3 contains 14 residues. CDR3 bases: TGTGCCAGCACCCAGGGGACCTCAAATCAGCCCCAGCATTTT. It yields the protein CASTQGTSNQPQHF.

This rearrangement joins TRBV6-5 to TRBJ1-1, with a tentative D call TRBD1 (6 bases). Germline V gene sequence: CDR1 MNHEY, CDR2 SVGAGI. The germline V and J ends were trimmed by 4 bases and 0 bases, with 9 bases remaining between them. The CDR3 length is 14 residues. The chain's CDR3 is CASSWGAMNTEAFF. The CDR3 bases are TGTGCCAGCAGTTGGGGGGCTATGAACACTGAAGCTTTCTTT.

V is TRBV5-1 and J is TRBJ2-3; 10 nucleotides line up with TRBD2. V lost 3 bases, J lost 2 bases, and 6 bases stayed unmatched. The CDR3 has 16 residues. Germline V lookup: CDR1 SGHRS, CDR2 YFSETQ. The DNA of the CDR3 is TGCGCCAGCAGCTACACTAGCGGGACATACACAGATACGCAGTATTTT. Residues: CASSYTSGTYTDTQYF.

This sequence joins TRBV11-2 and TRBJ2-1; D might be TRBD2 (6 bases). CDR1 and CDR2 from the germline V gene are SGHAT and FQNNGV. The CDR3 is 13 amino acids. The V end lost 4 bases, the J end lost 6 bases, and 10 bases lay between the germline ends. The CDR3 reads CASSSGTPNEQFF. CDR3 in DNA: TGTGCCAGCAGCTCCGGGACTCCCAATGAGCAGTTCTTC.

As DNA, the CDR3 is TGTGCCAGCATCCTAACAGGGGGCGGTGAAGCTTTCTTT. Residues: CASILTGGGEAFF. The chain links TRBV6-1 to TRBJ1-1; 9 bases line up with TRBD1. Germline V gene sequence: CDR1 MNHNS, CDR2 SASEGT. CDR3 length: 13 residues. J was trimmed by 7 bases and V by 7 bases; bases with no gene match: 7.

The chain couples TRBV19 to TRBJ1-5, with 8 bases lining up with TRBD1. Per germline, CDR1 LNHDA and CDR2 SQIVND (reference sequence). Trimming cost V 4 bases and J 1 base; bases outside gene matches: 3. The CDR3 consists of 15 residues. The chain's CDR3 is CASSKDRASNQPQHF. DNA of the CDR3: TGTGCCAGTAGTAAGGACAGGGCGAGCAATCAGCCCCAGCATTTT. Based on the CDR3 plus reference TRBV19 and TRBJ1-5, the full variable domain is DGGITQSPKYLFRKEGQNVTLSCEQNLNHDAMYWYRQDPGQGLRLIYYSQIVNDFQKGDIAEGYSVSREKKESFPLTVTSAQKNPTAFYLCASSKDRASNQPQHFGDGTRLSIL.